This TCR beta chain was recovered during a study of blood T cell repertoires in COVID-19. Study at large: Material from acute and convalescent COVID-19 was sourced from the United States, Italy and Spain.

Donors were grouped by their self-reported clinical history. V lost 1 base and J 0 bases, leaving 4 bases between the germline ends. Germline CDR1 LGHDT, CDR2 YNNKEL (reference sequence). The CDR3 runs to 13 residues. Only in-frame clones appear in the TCRdb table, and some are missing; sequencing was by immunoSEQ multiplex PCR. This repertoire shows 350,000 or so clones, roughly 90% found once; its top ten account for around 0.92%. The sample taken for sequencing was PBMCs or T cells enriched from blood (not recorded which). The TCR comes from a woman in her 30s who had been exposed to COVID-19. This chain connects TRBV3-1 (or the pseudogene TRBV3-2) to TRBJ2-7, with D unresolved. CDR3 amino acids: CASSQAGSYEQYF. The CDR3 DNA follows: TGTGCCAGCAGCCAAGCGGGCTCCTACGAGCAGTACTTC.